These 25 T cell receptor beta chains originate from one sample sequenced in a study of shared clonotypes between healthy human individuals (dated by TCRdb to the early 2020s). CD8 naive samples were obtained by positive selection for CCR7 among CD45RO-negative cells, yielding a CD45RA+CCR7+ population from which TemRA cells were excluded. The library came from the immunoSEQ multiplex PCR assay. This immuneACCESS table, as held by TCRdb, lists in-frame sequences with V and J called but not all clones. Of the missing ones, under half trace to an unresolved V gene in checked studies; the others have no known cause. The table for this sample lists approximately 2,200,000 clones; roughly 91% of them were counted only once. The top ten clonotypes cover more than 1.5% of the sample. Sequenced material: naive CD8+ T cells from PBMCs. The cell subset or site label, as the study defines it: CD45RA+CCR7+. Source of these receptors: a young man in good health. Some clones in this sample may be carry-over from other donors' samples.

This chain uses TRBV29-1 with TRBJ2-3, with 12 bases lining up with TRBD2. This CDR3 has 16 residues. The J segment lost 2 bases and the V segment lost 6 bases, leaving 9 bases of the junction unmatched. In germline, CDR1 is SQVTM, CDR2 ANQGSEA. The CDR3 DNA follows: TGCAGCGTCCGGAAGGGACTAGCGGGCAACACAGATACGCAGTATTTT. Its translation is CSVRKGLAGNTDTQYF.

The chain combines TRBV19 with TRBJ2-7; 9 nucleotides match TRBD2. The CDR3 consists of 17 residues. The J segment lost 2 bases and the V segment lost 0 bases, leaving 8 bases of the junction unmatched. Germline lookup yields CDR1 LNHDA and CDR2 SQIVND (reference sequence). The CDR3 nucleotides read TGTGCCAGTAGTATAGATCGAGTGGCGGGAGGGCCCTACGAGCAGTACTTC. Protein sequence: CASSIDRVAGGPYEQYF. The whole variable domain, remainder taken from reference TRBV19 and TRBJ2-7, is DGGITQSPKYLFRKEGQNVTLSCEQNLNHDAMYWYRQDPGQGLRLIYYSQIVNDFQKGDIAEGYSVSREKKESFPLTVTSAQKNPTAFYLCASSIDRVAGGPYEQYFGPGTRLTVT.

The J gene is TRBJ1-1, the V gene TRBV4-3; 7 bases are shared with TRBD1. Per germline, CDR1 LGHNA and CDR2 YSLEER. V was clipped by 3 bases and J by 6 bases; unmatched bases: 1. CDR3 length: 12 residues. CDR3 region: CASSHDRAEAFF. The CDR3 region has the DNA TGCGCCAGCAGCCACGACAGGGCTGAAGCTTTCTTT.

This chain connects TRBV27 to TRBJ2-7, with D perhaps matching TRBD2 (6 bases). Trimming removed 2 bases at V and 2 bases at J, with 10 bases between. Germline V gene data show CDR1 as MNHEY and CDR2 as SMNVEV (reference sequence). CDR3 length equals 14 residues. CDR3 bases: TGTGCCAGCAGTTTACGGGGACTTCCCTACGAGCAGTACTTC. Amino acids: CASSLRGLPYEQYF.

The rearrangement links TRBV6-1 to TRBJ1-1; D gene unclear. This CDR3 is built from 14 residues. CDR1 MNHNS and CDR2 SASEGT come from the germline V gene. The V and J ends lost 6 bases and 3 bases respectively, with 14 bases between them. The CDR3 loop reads CASRGRTVDTEAFF. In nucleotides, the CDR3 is TGTGCCAGCAGGGGCAGGACGGTGGACACTGAAGCTTTCTTT.

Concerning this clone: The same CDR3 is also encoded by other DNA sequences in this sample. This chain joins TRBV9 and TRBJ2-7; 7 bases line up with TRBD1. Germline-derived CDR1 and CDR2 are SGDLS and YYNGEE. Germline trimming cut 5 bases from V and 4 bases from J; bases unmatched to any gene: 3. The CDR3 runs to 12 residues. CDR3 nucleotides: TGTGCCAGCAGTCCAGGGGGATACGAGCAGTACTTC. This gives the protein CASSPGGYEQYF.

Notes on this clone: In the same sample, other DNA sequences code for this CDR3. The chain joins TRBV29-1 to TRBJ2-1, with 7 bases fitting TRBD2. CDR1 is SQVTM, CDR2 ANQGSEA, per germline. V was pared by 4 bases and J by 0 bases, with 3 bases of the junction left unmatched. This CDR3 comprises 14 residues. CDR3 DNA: TGCAGCGTTGGACAGCGGGGCTCCTACAATGAGCAGTTCTTC. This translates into CSVGQRGSYNEQFF.

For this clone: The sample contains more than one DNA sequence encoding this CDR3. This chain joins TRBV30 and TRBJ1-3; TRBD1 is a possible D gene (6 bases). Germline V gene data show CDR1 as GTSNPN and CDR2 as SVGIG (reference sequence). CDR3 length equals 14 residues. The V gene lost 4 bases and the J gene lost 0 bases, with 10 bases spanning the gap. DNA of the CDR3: TGTGCCTGGACCGCAGGGGTCTCTGGAAACACCATATATTTT. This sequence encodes CAWTAGVSGNTIYF.

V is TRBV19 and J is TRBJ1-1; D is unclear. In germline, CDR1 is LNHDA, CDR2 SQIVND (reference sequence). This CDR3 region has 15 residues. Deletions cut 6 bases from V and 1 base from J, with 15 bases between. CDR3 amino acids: CASRLVARTNTEAFF. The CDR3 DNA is TGTGCCAGTAGGTTGGTTGCACGGACGAACACTGAAGCTTTCTTT.

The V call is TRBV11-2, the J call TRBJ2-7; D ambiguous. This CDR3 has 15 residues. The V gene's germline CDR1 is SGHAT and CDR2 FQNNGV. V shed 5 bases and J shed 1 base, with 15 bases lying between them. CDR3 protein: CASSPWSGLSYEQYF. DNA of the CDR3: TGTGCCAGCAGCCCATGGTCCGGTCTGTCCTACGAGCAGTACTTC.

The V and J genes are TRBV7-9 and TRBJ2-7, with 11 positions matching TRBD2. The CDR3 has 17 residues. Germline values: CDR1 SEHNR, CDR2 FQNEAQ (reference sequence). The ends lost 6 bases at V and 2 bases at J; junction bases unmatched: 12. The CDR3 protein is CASSRGLAEARTYEQYF. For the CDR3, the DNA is TGTGCCAGCAGTCGGGGACTAGCGGAGGCAAGAACCTACGAGCAGTACTTC.

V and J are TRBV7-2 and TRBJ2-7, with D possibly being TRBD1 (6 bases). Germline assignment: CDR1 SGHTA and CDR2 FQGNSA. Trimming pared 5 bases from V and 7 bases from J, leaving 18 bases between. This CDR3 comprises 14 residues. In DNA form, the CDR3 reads TGTGCCAGCAGCCCGACCCCGGGACACAAAGAGCAGTACTTC. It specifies CASSPTPGHKEQYF. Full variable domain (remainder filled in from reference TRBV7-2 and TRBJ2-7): GAGVSQSPSNKVTEKGKDVELRCDPISGHTALYWYRQSLGQGLEFLIYFQGNSAPDKSGLPSDRFSAERTGGSVSTLTIQRTQQEDSAVYLCASSPTPGHKEQYFGPGTRLTVT.

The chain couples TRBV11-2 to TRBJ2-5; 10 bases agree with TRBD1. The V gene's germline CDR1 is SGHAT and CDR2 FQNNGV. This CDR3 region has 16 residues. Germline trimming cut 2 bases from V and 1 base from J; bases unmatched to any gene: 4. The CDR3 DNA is TGTGCCAGCAGCTTATACCGGACAGGGGGCCAAGAGACCCAGTACTTC. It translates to CASSLYRTGGQETQYF.

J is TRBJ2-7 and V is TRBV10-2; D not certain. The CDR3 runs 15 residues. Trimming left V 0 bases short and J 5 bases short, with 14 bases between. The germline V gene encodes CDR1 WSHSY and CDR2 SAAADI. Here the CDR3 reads CASSESGLHTHEQYF. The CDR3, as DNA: TGCGCCAGCAGTGAGTCCGGGCTCCATACGCACGAGCAGTACTTC.

CDR3 protein: CASSLYRTGLAYGYTF. In DNA form, the CDR3 reads TGTGCCAGCAGTTTATATAGGACAGGGCTCGCCTATGGCTACACCTTC. The gene calls are TRBV27 and TRBJ1-2; 8 bases line up with TRBD1. Germline V gene lookup returns CDR1 MNHEY and CDR2 SMNVEV (reference sequence). CDR3 length: 16 residues. Trimming cost V 1 base and J 4 bases; bases outside gene matches: 8.

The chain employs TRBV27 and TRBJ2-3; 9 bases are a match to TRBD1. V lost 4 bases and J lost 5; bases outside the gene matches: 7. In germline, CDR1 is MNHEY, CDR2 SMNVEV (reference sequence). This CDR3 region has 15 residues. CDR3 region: CASSSVGTGRDTQYF. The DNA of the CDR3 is TGTGCCAGCAGTTCCGTAGGGACAGGGAGAGATACGCAGTATTTT.

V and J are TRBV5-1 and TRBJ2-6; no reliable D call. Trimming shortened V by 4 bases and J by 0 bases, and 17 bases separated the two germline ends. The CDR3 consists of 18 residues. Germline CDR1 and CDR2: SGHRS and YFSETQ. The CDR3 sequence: CASSGDEVSYSGANVLTF. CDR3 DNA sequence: TGCGCCAGCAGCGGAGACGAAGTTTCCTACTCTGGGGCCAACGTCCTGACTTTC.

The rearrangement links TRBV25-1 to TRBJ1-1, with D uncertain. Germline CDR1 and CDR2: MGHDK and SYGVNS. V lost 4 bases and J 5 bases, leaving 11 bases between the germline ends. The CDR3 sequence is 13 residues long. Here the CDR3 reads CASSAPGGTEAFF. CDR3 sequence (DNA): TGTGCCAGCAGTGCCCCGGGAGGGACTGAAGCTTTCTTT. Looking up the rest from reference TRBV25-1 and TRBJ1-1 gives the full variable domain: EADIYQTPRYLVIGTGKKITLECSQTMGHDKMYWYQQDPGMELHLIHYSYGVNSTEKGDLSSESTVSRIRTEHFPLTLESARPSHTSQYLCASSAPGGTEAFFGQGTRLTVV.

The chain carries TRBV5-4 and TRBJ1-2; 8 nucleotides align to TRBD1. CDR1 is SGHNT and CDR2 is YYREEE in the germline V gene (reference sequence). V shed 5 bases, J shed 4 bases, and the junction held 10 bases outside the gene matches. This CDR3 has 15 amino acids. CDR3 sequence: CASRQRIQGVYGYTF. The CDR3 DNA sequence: TGTGCCAGCAGACAACGCATACAGGGGGTCTATGGCTACACCTTC.

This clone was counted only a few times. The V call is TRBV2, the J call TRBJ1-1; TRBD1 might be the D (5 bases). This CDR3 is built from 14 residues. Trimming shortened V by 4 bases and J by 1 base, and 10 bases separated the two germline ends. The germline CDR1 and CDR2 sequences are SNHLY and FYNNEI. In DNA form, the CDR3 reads TGTGCCAGCAGTGGGGCAGGGAGGAACACTGAAGCTTTCTTT. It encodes CASSGAGRNTEAFF.

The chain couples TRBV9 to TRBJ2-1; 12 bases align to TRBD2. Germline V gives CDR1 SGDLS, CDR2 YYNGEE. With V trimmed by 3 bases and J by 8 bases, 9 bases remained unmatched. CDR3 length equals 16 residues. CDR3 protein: CASSADLAGGIDEQFF. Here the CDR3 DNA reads TGTGCCAGCAGCGCCGATCTAGCGGGAGGGATCGATGAGCAGTTCTTC.

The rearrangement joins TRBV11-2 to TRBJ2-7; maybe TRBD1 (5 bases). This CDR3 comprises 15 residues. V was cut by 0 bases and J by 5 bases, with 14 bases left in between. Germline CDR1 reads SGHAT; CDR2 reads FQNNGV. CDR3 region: CASSLDRTPKHEQYF. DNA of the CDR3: TGTGCCAGCAGCTTAGATCGGACACCGAAACACGAGCAGTACTTC.

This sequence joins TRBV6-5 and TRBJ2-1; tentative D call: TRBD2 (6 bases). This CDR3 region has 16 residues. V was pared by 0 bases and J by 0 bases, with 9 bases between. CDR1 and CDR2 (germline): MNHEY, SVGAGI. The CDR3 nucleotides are TGTGCCAGCAGTTACTCGCGGAGGGGCTCCTACAATGAGCAGTTCTTC. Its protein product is CASSYSRRGSYNEQFF.

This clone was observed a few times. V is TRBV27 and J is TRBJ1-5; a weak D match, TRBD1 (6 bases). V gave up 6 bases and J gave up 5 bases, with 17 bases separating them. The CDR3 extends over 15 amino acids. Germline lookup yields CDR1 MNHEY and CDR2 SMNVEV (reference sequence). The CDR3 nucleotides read TGTGCCAGCAGGACTAGACTGGGACAACATCAGCCCCAGCATTTT. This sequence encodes CASRTRLGQHQPQHF.

In DNA, the CDR3 is TGTGCCAGCAGCGCGACTAGCGGGAGGGCCGCCGAGCAGTACTTC. The encoded protein is CASSATSGRAAEQYF. V gene TRBV9 combines with J gene TRBJ2-7; 14 bases agree with TRBD2. Losses at the gene ends were 3 bases for V and 6 bases for J; bases not matched to a gene: 5. The CDR3 consists of 15 residues. Germline V CDR1 and CDR2: SGDLS, YYNGEE.